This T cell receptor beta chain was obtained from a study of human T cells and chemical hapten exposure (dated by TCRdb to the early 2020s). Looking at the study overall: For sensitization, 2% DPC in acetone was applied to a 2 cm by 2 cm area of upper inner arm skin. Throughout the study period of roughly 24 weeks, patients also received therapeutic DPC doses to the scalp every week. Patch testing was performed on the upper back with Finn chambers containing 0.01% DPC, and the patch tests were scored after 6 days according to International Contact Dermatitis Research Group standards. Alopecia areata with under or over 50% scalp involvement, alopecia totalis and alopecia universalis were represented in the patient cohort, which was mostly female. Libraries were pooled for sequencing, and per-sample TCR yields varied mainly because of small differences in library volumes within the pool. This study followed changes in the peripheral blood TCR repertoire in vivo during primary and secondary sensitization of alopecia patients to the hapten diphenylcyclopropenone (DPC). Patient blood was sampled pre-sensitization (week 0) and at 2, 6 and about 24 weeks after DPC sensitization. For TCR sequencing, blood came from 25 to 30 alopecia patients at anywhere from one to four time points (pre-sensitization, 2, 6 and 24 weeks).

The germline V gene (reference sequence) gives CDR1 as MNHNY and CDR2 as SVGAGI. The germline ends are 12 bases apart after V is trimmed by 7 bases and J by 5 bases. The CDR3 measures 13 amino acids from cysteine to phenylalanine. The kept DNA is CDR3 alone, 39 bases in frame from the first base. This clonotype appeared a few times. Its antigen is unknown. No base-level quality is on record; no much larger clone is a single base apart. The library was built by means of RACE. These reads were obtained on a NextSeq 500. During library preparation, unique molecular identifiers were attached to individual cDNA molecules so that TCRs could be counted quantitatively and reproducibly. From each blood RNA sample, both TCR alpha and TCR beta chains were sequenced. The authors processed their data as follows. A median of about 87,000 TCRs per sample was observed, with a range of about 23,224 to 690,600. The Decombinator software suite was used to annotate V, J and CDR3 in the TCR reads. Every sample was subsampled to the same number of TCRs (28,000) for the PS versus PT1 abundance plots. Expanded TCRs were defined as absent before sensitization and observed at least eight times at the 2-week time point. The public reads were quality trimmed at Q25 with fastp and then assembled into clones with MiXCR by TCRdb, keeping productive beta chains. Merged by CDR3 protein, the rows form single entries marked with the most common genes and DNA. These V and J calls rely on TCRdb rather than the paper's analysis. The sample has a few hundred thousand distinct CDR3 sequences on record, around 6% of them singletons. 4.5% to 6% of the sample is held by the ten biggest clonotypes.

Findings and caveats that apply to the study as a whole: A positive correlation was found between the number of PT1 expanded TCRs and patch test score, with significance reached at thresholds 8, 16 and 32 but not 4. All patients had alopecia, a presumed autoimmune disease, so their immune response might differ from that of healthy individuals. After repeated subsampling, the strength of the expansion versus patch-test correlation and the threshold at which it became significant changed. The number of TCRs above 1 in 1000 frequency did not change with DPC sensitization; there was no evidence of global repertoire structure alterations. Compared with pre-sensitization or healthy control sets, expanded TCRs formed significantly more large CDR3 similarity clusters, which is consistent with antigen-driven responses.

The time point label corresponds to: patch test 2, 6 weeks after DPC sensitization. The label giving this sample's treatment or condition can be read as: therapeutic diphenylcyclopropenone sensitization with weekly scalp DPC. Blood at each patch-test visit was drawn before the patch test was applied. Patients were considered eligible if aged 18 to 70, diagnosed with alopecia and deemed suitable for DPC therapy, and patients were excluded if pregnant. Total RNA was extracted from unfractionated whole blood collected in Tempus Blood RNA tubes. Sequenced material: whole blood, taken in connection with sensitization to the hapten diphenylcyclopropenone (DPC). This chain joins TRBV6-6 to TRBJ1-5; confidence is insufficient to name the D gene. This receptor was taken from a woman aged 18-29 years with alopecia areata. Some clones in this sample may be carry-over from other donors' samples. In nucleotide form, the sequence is TGTGCCAGCAATAAAGATTACTATCAGCCCCAGCATTTT. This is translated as CASNKDYYQPQHF.